This TCR beta chain was retrieved from a study of low-dose radiotherapy and immunotherapy resistance in tumors (dated by TCRdb to about 2022). Regarding the study in general: In Cohort 1, each fraction delivered 0.5 Gy every 2 weeks, and the prescribed total PTV dose was 6.5 Gy. No randomization into treatment groups was done for the people taking part in the trial. Nivolumab and ipilimumab were both given intravenously, with nivolumab at a 240 mg flat dose every two weeks and ipilimumab at 1 mg/kg every six weeks. Aspirin 300 mg was taken orally once daily by patients for four cycles, starting on cycle 1 day 1. For Cohort 2, the dose was 1 Gy per fraction given every two weeks, adding up to 13 Gy in total across 26 weeks. Cyclophosphamide 200 mg/m2 was given intravenously every two weeks, one day before each radiation and immunotherapy administration. Eight patients were included in the translational analysis: three from the first dose cohort and the first five from the second dose cohort.

The germline V gene (reference sequence) gives CDR1 as DFQATT and CDR2 as SNEGSKA. Trimming leaves V shorter by 6 bases and J shorter by 7 bases, with the junction holding 6 bases beyond the gene matches. Inclusive of the bounding cysteine and phenylalanine, the CDR3 is 13 residues long. Only the CDR3 part of the read is kept: 39 bases, read in frame from the first base. With regard to this clonotype: Its antigen has not been determined. No clone much larger than this one lies a single base away; base qualities are absent.

The sample's time point, from its label and the paper: after trial treatment. In light of the paper, this sample's treatment or condition label describes: LDRT plus nivolumab, ipilimumab, low-dose cyclophosphamide and aspirin (RACIN trial). Donors were enrolled in RACIN, a single-arm phase I dose-escalation trial combining nivolumab, ipilimumab, aspirin, low-dose cyclophosphamide and low-dose radiotherapy. To be eligible, a patient needed to have an advanced solid tumor that was TIL-negative. These reads were obtained on an Illumina HiSeq 2500. First-strand cDNA was synthesized with Superscript III and a set of TRAV- and TRBV-specific primers, covering both TCRalpha and TCRbeta chains. A roughly 20-cycle PCR with Phusion amplified the TCRs, pairing a constant-region primer with the adapter that was attached to the V primers. Isolated mRNA was amplified with the MessageAmp II aRNA Amplification Kit, using a roughly 15-hour in vitro transcription at 37°C. mRNA for TCR sequencing was isolated with the Dynabeads mRNA DIRECT Purification Kit. Indexed Illumina adapters were added in a second Phusion PCR of 25 cycles, after which AMPure XP beads were used to purify the products. The original methods were these. Custom Perl scripts pooled TCR sequences encoding the same protein, removed out-of-frame sequences and computed each clonotype's abundance. Any TCR sequence supported by only a single read was excluded from analysis. Among the metrics used to describe the repertoires were Shannon entropy, Gini index, clonality, richness, and the frequency of TCRs shared between repertoires. TCRdb reanalyzed the raw reads on its own, using fastp at Q25 for trimming and MiXCR for clone calling, and kept in-frame beta chains. Rows with a matching CDR3 protein are joined into one entry that keeps the most common DNA and genes. What appears here as the V and J calls and clone size reflects TCRdb's work, not the paper's. The sample contains approximately 80,000 distinct CDR3 sequences, 17% of them found a single time. The ten biggest clones cover less than 1.5% of the sample.

The sample in question was PBMCs, obtained after low-dose radiotherapy plus immunotherapy. This TCR came from a male donor with prostate cancer. The chain couples TRBV20-1 to TRBJ2-1; 10 bases in between match TRBD2. For the CDR3, the sequence is CSARAGGRNEQFF. The DNA sequence is given as TGCAGTGCGCGAGCGGGGGGGCGGAATGAGCAGTTCTTC.